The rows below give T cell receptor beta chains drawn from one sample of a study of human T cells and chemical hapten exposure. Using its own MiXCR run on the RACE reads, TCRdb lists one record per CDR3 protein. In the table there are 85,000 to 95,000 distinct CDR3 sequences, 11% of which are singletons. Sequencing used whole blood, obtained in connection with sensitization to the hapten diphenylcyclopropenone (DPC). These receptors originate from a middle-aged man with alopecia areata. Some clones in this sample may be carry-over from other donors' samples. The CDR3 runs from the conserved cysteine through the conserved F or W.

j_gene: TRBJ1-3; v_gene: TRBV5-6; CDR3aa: CASSRPRGQSSGNTIYF
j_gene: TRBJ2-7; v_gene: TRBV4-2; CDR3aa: CASSQDIGTGASYEQYF
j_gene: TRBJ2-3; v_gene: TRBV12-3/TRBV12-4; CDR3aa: CASSLISGSTDTQYF
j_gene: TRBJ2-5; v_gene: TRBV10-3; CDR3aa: CAISAIQETQYF
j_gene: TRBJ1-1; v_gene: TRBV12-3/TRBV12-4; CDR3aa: CASSPGEGWTEAFF
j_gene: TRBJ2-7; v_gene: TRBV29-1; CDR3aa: CSAGLAGRSPYEQYF
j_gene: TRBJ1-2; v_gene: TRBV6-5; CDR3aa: CASRPGATYGYTF
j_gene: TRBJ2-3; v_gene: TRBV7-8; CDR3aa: CASSLSAGADTQYF
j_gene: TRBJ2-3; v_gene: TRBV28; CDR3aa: CASSLPSPTQYF
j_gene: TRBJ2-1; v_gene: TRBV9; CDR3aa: CASSIVPGRGRGEQFF
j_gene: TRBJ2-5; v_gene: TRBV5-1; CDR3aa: CASSIGTSGSQETQYF
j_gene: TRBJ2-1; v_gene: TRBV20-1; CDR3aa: CSARVARRDGEQFF
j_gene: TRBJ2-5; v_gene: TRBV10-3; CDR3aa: CAISTPGLGEGQETQYF
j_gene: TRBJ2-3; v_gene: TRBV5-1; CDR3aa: CASSLAAASTDTQYF
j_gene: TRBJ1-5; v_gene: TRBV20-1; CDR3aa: CSASSGNLQPQHF
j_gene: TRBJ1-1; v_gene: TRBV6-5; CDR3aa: CASNGEQRNTEAFF
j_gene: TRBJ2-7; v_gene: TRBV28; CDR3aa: CASSLVGEQYF
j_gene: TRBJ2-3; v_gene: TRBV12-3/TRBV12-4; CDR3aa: CASSFLRATDTQYF
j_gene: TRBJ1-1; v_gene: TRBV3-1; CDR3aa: CATSLGRGVAEAFF
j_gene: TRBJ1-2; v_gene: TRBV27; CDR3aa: CASRGQGAYGYGYTF